This is a list of T cell receptor beta chains from one sample in a study of T-cell reconstitution after alpha-beta-depleted transplantation in children. TCRdb reprocessed the PCR reads via MiXCR and lists one record per CDR3 protein. Of about 200,000 distinct CDR3 sequences in the sample, under 8.5% were seen once. The sample in question was PBMCs, mostly from graft donor cells, obtained 360 days after TCRalphabeta/CD19-depleted stem cell transplant. The receptor set was obtained from a male patient between 2 and 9 years old who had a stem cell transplant for acute myeloid leukemia, so the T cells may come from the graft donor. Each CDR3 is given with its conserved first and last residue. The order of the fields is CDR3 protein, CDR3 DNA, V gene, J gene, clone size, D gene. D genes are given only for firm matches. Size values are once, few and many counts, or a class for expanded clones, and some rows have none.

CDR3aa: CASSPTTVPETQYF; CDR3nt: TGTGCCAGCTCCCCCACAACCGTACCAGAGACCCAGTACTTC; v_gene: TRBV18; j_gene: TRBJ2-5; abundance: few; d_gene: NA
CDR3aa: CASRSPNDGTNTEAFF; CDR3nt: TGTGCCAGCAGATCTCCAAACGACGGTACGAACACTGAAGCTTTCTTT; v_gene: TRBV12-3/TRBV12-4; j_gene: TRBJ1-1; abundance: many; d_gene: NA
CDR3aa: CASSQDGSTNEKLFF; CDR3nt: TGCGCCAGCAGCCAAGACGGGTCAACTAATGAAAAACTGTTTTTT; v_gene: TRBV4-3; j_gene: TRBJ1-4; abundance: few; d_gene: NA
CDR3aa: CSVDFPGDGNTEAFF; CDR3nt: TGCAGCGTTGATTTTCCAGGGGACGGGAACACTGAAGCTTTCTTT; v_gene: TRBV29-1; j_gene: TRBJ1-1; abundance: many; d_gene: NA
CDR3aa: CASSWEDTQYF; CDR3nt: TGTGCCAGCAGTTGGGAAGATACGCAGTATTTT; v_gene: TRBV12-3/TRBV12-4; j_gene: TRBJ2-3; abundance: many; d_gene: NA
CDR3aa: CASSLPQGAGTEAFF; CDR3nt: TGTGCCAGCAGCTTACCGCAGGGGGCAGGGACTGAAGCTTTCTTT; v_gene: TRBV7-9; j_gene: TRBJ1-1; abundance: NA; d_gene: TRBD1
CDR3aa: CASSPWHSGNTIYF; CDR3nt: TGTGCCAGCAGCCCCTGGCACTCTGGAAACACCATATATTTT; v_gene: TRBV7-2; j_gene: TRBJ1-3; abundance: NA; d_gene: NA
CDR3aa: CASSLALTSGADYGYTF; CDR3nt: TGTGCCAGCAGCTTAGCGCTAACTAGCGGGGCCGACTATGGCTACACCTTC; v_gene: TRBV7-2; j_gene: TRBJ1-2; abundance: few; d_gene: NA
CDR3aa: CSASSIDRGSNEQFF; CDR3nt: TGCAGTGCTAGCTCCATCGACAGGGGATCCAATGAGCAGTTCTTC; v_gene: TRBV20-1; j_gene: TRBJ2-1; abundance: many; d_gene: TRBD1
CDR3aa: CASSLLLGPYNEQFF; CDR3nt: TGCGCCAGCAGCTTGCTTCTGGGACCTTACAATGAGCAGTTCTTC; v_gene: TRBV5-1; j_gene: TRBJ2-1; abundance: few; d_gene: NA
CDR3aa: CSAPSISGRTDTQYF; CDR3nt: TGCAGTGCTCCTAGCATAAGCGGACGCACAGATACGCAGTATTTT; v_gene: TRBV20-1; j_gene: TRBJ2-3; abundance: many; d_gene: NA
CDR3aa: CASSKSGTYNEQFF; CDR3nt: TGTGCCAGCAGTAAGTCAGGGACTTACAATGAGCAGTTCTTC; v_gene: TRBV12-3/TRBV12-4; j_gene: TRBJ2-1; abundance: many; d_gene: NA
CDR3aa: CASSQGLANQETQYF; CDR3nt: TGCGCCAGCAGCCAAGGCCTAGCGAATCAAGAGACCCAGTACTTC; v_gene: TRBV4-3; j_gene: TRBJ2-5; abundance: NA; d_gene: NA
CDR3aa: CASSTRALQPQHF; CDR3nt: TGTGCCAGCAGTACGCGGGCCCTTCAGCCCCAGCATTTT; v_gene: TRBV6-6; j_gene: TRBJ1-5; abundance: many; d_gene: NA
CDR3aa: CASSGLAGGRNEQFF; CDR3nt: TGTGCCAGCAGCGGGCTAGCGGGAGGGCGGAATGAGCAGTTCTTC; v_gene: TRBV13; j_gene: TRBJ2-1; abundance: many; d_gene: TRBD2
CDR3aa: CASSLVGTSGSQETQYF; CDR3nt: TGCGCCAGCAGCTTGGTAGGGACTAGCGGTTCCCAAGAGACCCAGTACTTC; v_gene: TRBV5-1; j_gene: TRBJ2-5; abundance: NA; d_gene: TRBD2
CDR3aa: CASSPRDKVYEQYF; CDR3nt: TGTGCCAGCTCACCCCGGGACAAGGTCTACGAGCAGTACTTC; v_gene: TRBV18; j_gene: TRBJ2-7; abundance: few; d_gene: NA
CDR3aa: CASRGWTGGTTEAFF; CDR3nt: TGTGCCAGCAGGGGATGGACGGGCGGAACCACTGAAGCTTTCTTT; v_gene: TRBV28; j_gene: TRBJ1-1; abundance: NA; d_gene: NA
CDR3aa: CSVPLVYGYTF; CDR3nt: TGCAGCGTACCTCTTGTCTATGGCTACACCTTC; v_gene: TRBV20-1; j_gene: TRBJ1-2; abundance: NA; d_gene: NA
CDR3aa: CASSLRAGAYNEQFF; CDR3nt: TGTGCCAGCAGTTTGCGTGCGGGAGCGTACAATGAGCAGTTCTTC; v_gene: TRBV12-3/TRBV12-4; j_gene: TRBJ2-1; abundance: few; d_gene: TRBD2
CDR3aa: CASSPLAGANTGELFF; CDR3nt: TGCGCCAGCAGCCCGTTAGCGGGGGCGAACACCGGGGAGCTGTTTTTT; v_gene: TRBV5-1; j_gene: TRBJ2-2; abundance: NA; d_gene: TRBD2
CDR3aa: CASSFTVSTEAFF; CDR3nt: TGTGCCAGCAGTTTCACGGTGAGCACTGAAGCTTTCTTT; v_gene: TRBV27; j_gene: TRBJ1-1; abundance: NA; d_gene: NA
CDR3aa: CATSRAEEGYTF; CDR3nt: TGTGCCACCAGCAGAGCAGAGGAGGGCTACACCTTC; v_gene: TRBV15; j_gene: TRBJ1-2; abundance: few; d_gene: NA
CDR3aa: CSVETGGGYEQYF; CDR3nt: TGCAGCGTTGAGACAGGGGGCGGGTACGAGCAGTACTTC; v_gene: TRBV29-1; j_gene: TRBJ2-7; abundance: NA; d_gene: TRBD1
CDR3aa: CASSLVSRTTDTQYF; CDR3nt: TGCGCCAGCAGCTTGGTATCCCGGACCACAGATACGCAGTATTTT; v_gene: TRBV5-1; j_gene: TRBJ2-3; abundance: few; d_gene: NA
CDR3aa: CASSQDGGSYEQYF; CDR3nt: TGTGCCAGCAGCCAAGACGGGGGGTCCTACGAGCAGTACTTC; v_gene: TRBV14; j_gene: TRBJ2-7; abundance: few; d_gene: TRBD2
CDR3aa: CASSPRTGEGEKLFF; CDR3nt: TGTGCCAGCAGCCCACGGACAGGGGAAGGTGAAAAACTGTTTTTT; v_gene: TRBV5-6; j_gene: TRBJ1-4; abundance: NA; d_gene: TRBD1
CDR3aa: CAISGRDSNTEAFF; CDR3nt: TGTGCCATCAGTGGCCGGGACAGCAACACTGAAGCTTTCTTT; v_gene: TRBV10-3; j_gene: TRBJ1-1; abundance: many; d_gene: TRBD1
CDR3aa: CASSQEVTQYF; CDR3nt: TGTGCCAGCAGCCAAGAGGTAACGCAGTATTTT; v_gene: TRBV3-1; j_gene: TRBJ2-3; abundance: NA; d_gene: NA
CDR3aa: CAWRMGGLMTEAFF; CDR3nt: TGTGCCTGGAGAATGGGGGGGCTGATGACTGAAGCTTTCTTT; v_gene: TRBV30; j_gene: TRBJ1-1; abundance: NA; d_gene: NA
CDR3aa: CASSLVLAVGADTQYF; CDR3nt: TGCGCCAGCAGCTTGGTACTAGCGGTTGGTGCAGATACGCAGTATTTT; v_gene: TRBV5-1; j_gene: TRBJ2-3; abundance: NA; d_gene: TRBD2
CDR3aa: CAWSVRLTGRNEKLFF; CDR3nt: TGTGCCTGGAGTGTACGGTTGACAGGTAGAAATGAAAAACTGTTTTTT; v_gene: TRBV30; j_gene: TRBJ1-4; abundance: NA; d_gene: NA
CDR3aa: CASSRSTGAEAFF; CDR3nt: TGTGCCAGCAGTCGATCGACCGGCGCTGAAGCTTTCTTT; v_gene: TRBV12-3/TRBV12-4; j_gene: TRBJ1-1; abundance: NA; d_gene: NA
CDR3aa: CASREMSSYNEQFF; CDR3nt: TGTGCCAGCAGAGAAATGAGCTCCTACAATGAGCAGTTCTTC; v_gene: TRBV12-3/TRBV12-4; j_gene: TRBJ2-1; abundance: many; d_gene: NA
CDR3aa: CASSLYGELFF; CDR3nt: TGTGCCAGCAGTTTATACGGGGAGCTGTTTTTT; v_gene: TRBV27; j_gene: TRBJ2-2; abundance: many; d_gene: NA
CDR3aa: CASSLSTRPDTQYF; CDR3nt: TGTGCCAGCAGTTTATCGACTAGACCAGATACGCAGTATTTT; v_gene: TRBV27; j_gene: TRBJ2-3; abundance: many; d_gene: NA
CDR3aa: CSARAPPDRGKEKLFF; CDR3nt: TGCAGTGCTAGAGCCCCTCCGGACAGGGGGAAAGAAAAACTGTTTTTT; v_gene: TRBV20-1; j_gene: TRBJ1-4; abundance: few; d_gene: TRBD1
CDR3aa: CASSYRDNQPQHF; CDR3nt: TGTGCCAGCAGTTACAGGGATAATCAGCCCCAGCATTTT; v_gene: TRBV6-5; j_gene: TRBJ1-5; abundance: many; d_gene: NA
CDR3aa: CASSSFSGTGNTEAFF; CDR3nt: TGTGCCAGCAGTTCCTTTTCCGGGACAGGGAACACTGAAGCTTTCTTT; v_gene: TRBV12-3/TRBV12-4; j_gene: TRBJ1-1; abundance: few; d_gene: TRBD1
CDR3aa: CSAQHVWGDYGYTF; CDR3nt: TGCAGTGCGCAACACGTCTGGGGAGACTATGGCTACACCTTC; v_gene: TRBV20-1; j_gene: TRBJ1-2; abundance: few; d_gene: NA
CDR3aa: CASSFLGRTYEQYF; CDR3nt: TGTGCCAGCAGTTTCCTAGGCCGAACCTACGAGCAGTACTTC; v_gene: TRBV12-3/TRBV12-4; j_gene: TRBJ2-7; abundance: NA; d_gene: NA
CDR3aa: CSARGQQDEQFF; CDR3nt: TGCAGTGCTAGAGGACAGCAGGATGAGCAGTTCTTC; v_gene: TRBV20-1; j_gene: TRBJ2-1; abundance: few; d_gene: NA
CDR3aa: CASSQQLRTILVGELFF; CDR3nt: TGTGCCAGCAGCCAACAACTCCGTACAATACTCGTCGGGGAGCTGTTTTTT; v_gene: TRBV4-2; j_gene: TRBJ2-2; abundance: NA; d_gene: NA
CDR3aa: CASSYDDETQYF; CDR3nt: TGTGCCAGCAGTTACGACGACGAGACCCAGTACTTC; v_gene: TRBV6-5; j_gene: TRBJ2-5; abundance: NA; d_gene: NA
CDR3aa: CASSNRRINYEQYF; CDR3nt: TGTGCCAGCAGTAACAGGAGAATCAATTACGAGCAGTACTTC; v_gene: TRBV12-3/TRBV12-4; j_gene: TRBJ2-7; abundance: NA; d_gene: NA
CDR3aa: CSARDQGRTNLYF; CDR3nt: TGCAGTGCTAGAGATCAGGGCCGTACCAATCTGTATTTT; v_gene: TRBV20-1; j_gene: TRBJ2-3; abundance: many; d_gene: NA